This TCR beta chain was obtained from a study of human T cells and chemical hapten exposure. The junction had 5 bases not matched to a gene; V was cut back by 1 base and J by 6 bases. Germline CDR1 is LGHNA and CDR2 is YSLEER. The length of the CDR3 is 16 residues. TCRdb re-called the RACE reads through MiXCR, storing one row per CDR3 protein. Of about 140,000 distinct CDR3 sequences listed, over 9.5% are singletons. Indicated time point: patch test 2, 6 weeks after DPC sensitization. Treatment denoted: therapeutic diphenylcyclopropenone sensitization with weekly scalp DPC. This clonotype occurred a few times.

This clonotype was obtained from a woman in her forties or fifties with alopecia areata. Some clones in this sample may be carry-over from other donors' samples. The gene calls are TRBV4-3 and TRBJ2-2, with 10 bases fitting TRBD2. The material was whole blood, obtained in connection with sensitization to the hapten diphenylcyclopropenone (DPC). CDR3 in amino acids: CASSQAGTSAPGELFF. CDR3 coding DNA: TGCGCCAGCAGCCAAGCCGGGACTAGCGCCCCCGGGGAGCTGTTTTTT.